This T cell receptor beta chain was recovered during a study of cytomegalovirus exposure and HLA in healthy donors. Study outcomes and limitations: It was 164 TCR beta chains that were listed as cytomegalovirus-associated.

As regards this clone: What it recognizes is unknown.

CDR3 length: 13 residues. The ends were cut back, 4 bases at V and 6 bases at J, with 10 bases in the middle. Per the germline V gene, CDR1 is LNHDA and CDR2 is SQIVND (reference sequence). In the PCR, 60 Vbeta and 13 Jbeta primers were used. Produced via immunoSEQ multiplex PCR; TCRdb's table is partial and in-frame only. The repertoire holds about 110,000 clones, with around three quarters as singletons. The TCR sequence derives from a man aged 25-45 years in good health and CMV-seropositive. The J gene is TRBJ1-5, the V gene TRBV19; D unresolved. What was sequenced was PBMCs. The CDR3 region is CASSRVTGQPQHF. In nucleotides, the CDR3 is TGTGCCAGTAGTAGAGTGACGGGTCAGCCCCAGCATTTT.